These T cell receptor beta chains were read from a single sample in a study of blood T cell repertoires in COVID-19. TCRdb's table, derived via immunoSEQ multiplex PCR, lists solely in-frame clones and lacks some. The table has 35,000 to 40,000 clones, roughly nine tenths seen once; the top ten hold 9.5% to 13%. Material for sequencing was peripheral blood. Receptor source: a man between 65 and 85 years old with acute or convalescent COVID-19. The CDR3 runs from the conserved cysteine through the conserved F or W. Fields, in order: CDR3 length, V gene, CDR3 protein.

length: 14
V: TRBV6-5
CDR3: CASRTGTANTEAFF

length: 17
V: TRBV4-3
CDR3: CASSQGAAAGFSYEQYF

length: 13
V: TRBV7-8
CDR3: CASSPSLYYGYTF

length: 16
V: TRBV4-1
CDR3: CASSQDGGIGNQPQHF

length: 15
V: TRBV4-1
CDR3: CASSQERTSKNTQYF

length: 16
V: TRBV15
CDR3: CATSGVGRGGMDGYTF

length: 14
V: TRBV10-3
CDR3: CASSLDRAQETQYF

length: 18
V: TRBV4-1
CDR3: CASSQDTRGSLAKNIQYF

length: 16
V: TRBV6-5
CDR3: CASSYSPDAGGNEQFF

length: 14
V: TRBV5-1
CDR3: CASSFLGQDEKLFF

length: 14
V: TRBV27
CDR3: CASSLRHRDGELFF

length: 13
V: TRBV6-1
CDR3: CASSESGNYGYTF

length: 16
V: TRBV28
CDR3: CASSQQGQWHGDGYTF

length: 15
V: TRBV6-5
CDR3: CASSFLLAVEDEQFF

length: 18
V: TRBV23-1
CDR3: CASSQCHPPTGDEETQYF

length: 16
V: TRBV28
CDR3: CASSKGDRRGGTEAFF

length: 15
V: TRBV24-1
CDR3: CATSGDQGGVEKLFF

length: 15
V: TRBV2
CDR3: CASSDFRDRDYEQFF

length: 14
V: TRBV7-9
CDR3: CASDPGTDNSPLHF

length: 14
V: TRBV7-2
CDR3: CASSPTGTNYGYTF

length: 13
V: TRBV12-3/TRBV12-4
CDR3: CASSLDRGTEAFF

length: 14
V: TRBV7-9
CDR3: CASSLGGFGNTIYF

length: 15
V: TRBV7-2
CDR3: CASSLGLATYNEQFF

length: 14
V: TRBV6-5
CDR3: CASRVQIGTGASFF

length: 18
V: TRBV6-1
CDR3: CASSVRLTSGRAADTQYF

length: 14
V: TRBV5-6
CDR3: CASSLWGNTGELFF

length: 16
V: TRBV2
CDR3: CASSEFGGGYSTEAFF

length: 12
V: TRBV7-9
CDR3: CASSLRQGQAFF

length: 12
V: TRBV6-5
CDR3: CASSYGNGGYTF

length: 14
V: TRBV24-1
CDR3: CATSDLSRDQPQHF

length: 15
V: TRBV5-5
CDR3: CASSSGTGVADTQYF

length: 15
V: TRBV5-8
CDR3: CASSLLGQGNYEQYF

length: 16
V: TRBV18
CDR3: CASSPSQDRSNQPQHF

length: 17
V: TRBV5-1
CDR3: CASSYPQGALGTGELFF

length: 13
V: TRBV5-1
CDR3: CASSLAGVETQYF

length: 14
V: TRBV9
CDR3: CASSSQGDNQPQHF

length: 14
V: TRBV2
CDR3: CASSGAAGVETQYF

length: 14
V: TRBV7-3
CDR3: CASSLGGTGDGYTF

length: 16
V: TRBV7-8
CDR3: CASSSLPGHQGDTQYF

length: 15
V: TRBV13
CDR3: CASRSKGSYNSPLHF

length: 15
V: TRBV21-1
CDR3: CASTWTSSGAYEQYF

length: 14
V: TRBV21-1
CDR3: CASSKVVPWETQYF

length: 15
V: TRBV11-2
CDR3: CASSLGASGNYEQYF